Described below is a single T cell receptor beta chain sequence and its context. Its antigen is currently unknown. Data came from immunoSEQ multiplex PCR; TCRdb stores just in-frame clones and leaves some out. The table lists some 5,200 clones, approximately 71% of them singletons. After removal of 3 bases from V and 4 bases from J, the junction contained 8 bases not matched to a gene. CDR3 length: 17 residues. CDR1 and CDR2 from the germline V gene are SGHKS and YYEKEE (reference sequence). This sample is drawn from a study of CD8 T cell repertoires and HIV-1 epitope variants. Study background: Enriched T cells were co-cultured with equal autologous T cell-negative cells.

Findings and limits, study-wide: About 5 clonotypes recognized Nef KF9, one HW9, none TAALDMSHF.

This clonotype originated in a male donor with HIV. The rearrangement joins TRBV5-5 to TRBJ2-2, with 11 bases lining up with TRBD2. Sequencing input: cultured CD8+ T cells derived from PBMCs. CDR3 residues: CASSYILAGGSTGELFF. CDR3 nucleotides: TGTGCCAGCAGCTACATATTAGCGGGAGGGAGCACCGGGGAGCTGTTTTTT.